This T cell receptor beta chain was observed in a study of cytomegalovirus exposure and HLA in healthy donors. Study-level information: Samples from HLA-typed donors yielded 85 million to 95 million unique TCRs in an early data release.

PCR used 60 Vbeta primers and 13 Jbeta primers. Sequencing used immunoSEQ multiplex PCR; TCRdb keeps in-frame clones, though not all of them. The repertoire includes 65,000 or so clones, around three quarters of them detected once, and 3.3% sits in the top ten. V lost 1 base and J lost 2; bases outside the gene matches: 10. Germline V CDR1 and CDR2: SGHVS, FQNEAQ. The CDR3 is 17 residues long. Study outcomes and limitations: Reportedly, diagnosis of cytomegalovirus status by the classifier showed high specificity and sensitivity. There were 150 or so TCR beta chains listed as cytomegalovirus-associated.

A remark on this clone: What it recognizes is unknown.

The specimen was PBMCs. This TCR was sampled from a woman between 40 and 50 years old in good health and CMV-seropositive. The chain employs TRBV7-8 and TRBJ1-2; TRBD1 aligns across 7 bases. CDR3 sequence reads: CASSLGVGRGWNYGYTF. For the CDR3, the DNA is TGTGCCAGCAGCTTAGGGGTCGGCAGGGGGTGGAACTATGGCTACACCTTC. Together with reference TRBV7-8 and TRBJ1-2, the CDR3 gives the full variable domain: GAGVSQSPRYKVAKRGQDVALRCDPISGHVSLFWYQQALGQGPEFLTYFQNEAQLDKSGLPSDRFFAERPEGSVSTLKIQRTQQEDSAVYLCASSLGVGRGWNYGYTFGSGTRLTVV.